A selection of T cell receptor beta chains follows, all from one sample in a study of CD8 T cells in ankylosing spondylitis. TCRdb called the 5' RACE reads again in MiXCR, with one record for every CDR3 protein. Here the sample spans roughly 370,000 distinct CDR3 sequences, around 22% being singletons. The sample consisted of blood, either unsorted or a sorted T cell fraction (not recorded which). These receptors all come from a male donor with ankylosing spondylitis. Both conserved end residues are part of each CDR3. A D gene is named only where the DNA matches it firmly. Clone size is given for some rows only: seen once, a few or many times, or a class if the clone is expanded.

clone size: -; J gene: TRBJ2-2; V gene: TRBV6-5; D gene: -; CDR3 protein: CASSYSTNTGELFF; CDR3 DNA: TGTGCCAGCAGTTACTCGACCAACACCGGGGAGCTGTTTTTT
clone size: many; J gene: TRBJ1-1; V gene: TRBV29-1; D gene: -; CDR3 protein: CSVERGNTEAFF; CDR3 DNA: TGCAGCGTTGAAAGAGGTAACACTGAAGCTTTCTTT
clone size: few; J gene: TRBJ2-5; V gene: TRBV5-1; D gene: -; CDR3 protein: CASRTVRAQETQYF; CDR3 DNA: TGCGCCAGCAGGACCGTCAGAGCCCAAGAGACCCAGTACTTC
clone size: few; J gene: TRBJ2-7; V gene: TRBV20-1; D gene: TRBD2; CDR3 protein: CSAPGLAVYEQYF; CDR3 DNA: TGCAGTGCTCCGGGACTAGCAGTATACGAGCAGTACTTC
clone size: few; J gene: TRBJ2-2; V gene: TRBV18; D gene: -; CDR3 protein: CASSPSGRPNTGELFF; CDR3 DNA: TGTGCCAGCTCACCATCCGGACGGCCGAACACCGGGGAGCTGTTTTTT
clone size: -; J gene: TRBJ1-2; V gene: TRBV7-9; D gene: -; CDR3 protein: CASSLSRGGYGYTF; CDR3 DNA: TGTGCCAGCAGCTTAAGTCGAGGGGGCTATGGCTACACCTTC
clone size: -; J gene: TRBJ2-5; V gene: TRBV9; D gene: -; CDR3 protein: CASSVDPGGKTQYF; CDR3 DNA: TGTGCCAGCAGCGTGGATCCCGGGGGAAAGACCCAGTACTTC
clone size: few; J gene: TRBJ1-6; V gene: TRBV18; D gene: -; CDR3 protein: CASSPREETSSSGLHF; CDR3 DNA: TGTGCCAGCTCACCCAGGGAGGAGACCTCTTCTTCGGGCCTCCACTTT
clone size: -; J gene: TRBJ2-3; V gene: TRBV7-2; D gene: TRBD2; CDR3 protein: CASSLDTGGTDTQYF; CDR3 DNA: TGTGCCAGCAGCTTAGATACGGGAGGGACAGATACGCAGTATTTT
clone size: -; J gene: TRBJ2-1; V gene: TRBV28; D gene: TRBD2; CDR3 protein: CASTADPGLARGEQFF; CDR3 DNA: TGTGCCAGCACCGCCGACCCGGGACTAGCAAGAGGCGAGCAGTTCTTC
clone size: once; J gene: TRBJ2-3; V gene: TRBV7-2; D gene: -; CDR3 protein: CASSSDQAKDTQYF; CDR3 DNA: TGTGCCAGCAGCTCCGACCAGGCAAAAGATACGCAGTATTTT
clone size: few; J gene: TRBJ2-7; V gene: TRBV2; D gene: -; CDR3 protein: CASSEALWTATYEQYF; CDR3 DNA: TGTGCCAGCAGTGAAGCGCTCTGGACAGCTACCTACGAGCAGTACTTC
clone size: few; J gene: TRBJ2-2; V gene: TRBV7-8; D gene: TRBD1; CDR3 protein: CASSRGQGDTGELFF; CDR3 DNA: TGTGCCAGCAGCCGGGGACAGGGAGACACCGGGGAGCTGTTTTTT
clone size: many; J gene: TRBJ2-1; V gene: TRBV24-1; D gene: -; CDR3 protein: CATSDFEAGEQFF; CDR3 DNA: TGTGCCACCAGTGATTTTGAGGCTGGCGAGCAGTTCTTC
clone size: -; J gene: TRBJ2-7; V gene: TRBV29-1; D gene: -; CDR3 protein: CSVGGSLTVTSYEQYF; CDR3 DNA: TGCAGCGTTGGGGGCTCCCTGACAGTTACCTCCTACGAGCAGTACTTC
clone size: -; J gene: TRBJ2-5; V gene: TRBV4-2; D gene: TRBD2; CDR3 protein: CASSQELARETQYF; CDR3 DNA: TGTGCCAGCAGCCAAGAACTAGCGAGAGAGACCCAGTACTTC
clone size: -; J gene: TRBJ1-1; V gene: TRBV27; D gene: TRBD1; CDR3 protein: CASSNRDRLNTEAFF; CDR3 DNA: TGTGCCAGCAGTAACCGGGACAGACTGAACACTGAAGCTTTCTTT
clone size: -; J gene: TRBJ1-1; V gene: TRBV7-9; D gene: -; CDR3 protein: CASSLAASAEAFF; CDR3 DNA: TGTGCCAGCAGCTTAGCAGCGTCGGCTGAAGCTTTCTTT
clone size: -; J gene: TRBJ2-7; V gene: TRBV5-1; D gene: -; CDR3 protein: CASSLDDYEQYF; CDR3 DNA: TGCGCCAGCAGCTTGGACGACTACGAGCAGTACTTC
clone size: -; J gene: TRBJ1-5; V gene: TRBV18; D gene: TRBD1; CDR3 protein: CASSLGQGGFGHQPQHF; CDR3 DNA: TGTGCCAGCTCACTGGGACAGGGGGGATTCGGGCATCAGCCCCAGCATTTT
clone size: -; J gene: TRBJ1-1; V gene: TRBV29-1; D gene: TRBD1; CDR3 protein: CSVETLGQRNTEAFF; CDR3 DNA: TGCAGCGTTGAAACCCTGGGACAGCGGAACACTGAAGCTTTCTTT
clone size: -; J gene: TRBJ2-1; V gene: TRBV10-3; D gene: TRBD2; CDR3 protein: CASLADQSYNEQFF; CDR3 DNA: TGTGCCAGCCTAGCGGACCAATCCTACAATGAGCAGTTCTTC
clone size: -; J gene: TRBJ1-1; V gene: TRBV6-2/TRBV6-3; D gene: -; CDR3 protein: CASSQTWNSEAFF; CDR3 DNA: TGTGCCAGCAGCCAGACTTGGAACTCTGAAGCTTTCTTT
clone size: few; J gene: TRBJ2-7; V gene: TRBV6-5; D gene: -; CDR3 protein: CASSYSKGSSYEQYF; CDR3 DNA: TGTGCCAGCAGTTACTCGAAAGGGAGCTCCTACGAGCAGTACTTC
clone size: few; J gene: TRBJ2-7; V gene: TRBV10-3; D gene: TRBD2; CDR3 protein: CAISESGLAGVNEQYF; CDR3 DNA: TGTGCCATCAGTGAGTCAGGACTAGCGGGAGTTAACGAGCAGTACTTC
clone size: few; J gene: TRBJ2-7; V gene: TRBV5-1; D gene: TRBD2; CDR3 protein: CASSLWWEGYEQYF; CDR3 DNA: TGCGCCAGCAGCTTGTGGTGGGAGGGTTACGAGCAGTACTTC
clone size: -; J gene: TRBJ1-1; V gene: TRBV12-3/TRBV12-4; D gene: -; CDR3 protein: CASSNRLNTEAFF; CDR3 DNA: TGTGCCAGCAGCAACCGGTTGAACACTGAAGCTTTCTTT
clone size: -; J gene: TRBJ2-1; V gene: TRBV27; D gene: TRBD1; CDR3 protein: CASSWNRGSYNEQFF; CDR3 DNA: TGTGCCAGCAGTTGGAACAGGGGTTCCTACAATGAGCAGTTCTTC
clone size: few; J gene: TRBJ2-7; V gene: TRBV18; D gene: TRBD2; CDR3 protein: CASSPTHGGTSDSYEQYF; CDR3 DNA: TGTGCCAGCTCACCTACCCATGGAGGGACTAGCGACTCCTACGAGCAGTACTTC
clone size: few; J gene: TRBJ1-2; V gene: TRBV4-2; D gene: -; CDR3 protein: CASSQEGRRDFGYTF; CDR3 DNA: TGTGCCAGCAGCCAAGAGGGTCGCAGGGATTTTGGCTACACCTTC
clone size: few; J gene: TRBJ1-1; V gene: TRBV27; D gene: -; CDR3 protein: CASSSQRGSGTEAFF; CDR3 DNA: TGTGCCAGCAGCTCCCAGAGGGGGTCAGGCACTGAAGCTTTCTTT
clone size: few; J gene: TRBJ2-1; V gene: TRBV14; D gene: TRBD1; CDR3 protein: CASSQSRTGADEQFF; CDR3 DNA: TGTGCCAGCAGCCAAAGTAGGACAGGGGCGGATGAGCAGTTCTTC
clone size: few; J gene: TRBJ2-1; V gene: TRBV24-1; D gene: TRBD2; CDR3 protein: CATSDTRGTSGIYNEQFF; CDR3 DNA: TGTGCCACCAGTGACACGAGGGGGACTAGCGGGATATACAATGAGCAGTTCTTC
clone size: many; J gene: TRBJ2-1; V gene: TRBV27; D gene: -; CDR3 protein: CASSSPGYNEQFF; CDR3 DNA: TGTGCCAGCAGTTCCCCAGGCTACAATGAGCAGTTCTTC
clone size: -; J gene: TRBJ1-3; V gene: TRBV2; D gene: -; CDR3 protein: CASTAREQSSGNTIYF; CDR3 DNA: TGTGCCAGCACCGCGAGGGAACAGAGCTCTGGAAACACCATATATTTT
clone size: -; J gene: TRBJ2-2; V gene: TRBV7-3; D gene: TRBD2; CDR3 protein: CASSPAGGRAGELFF; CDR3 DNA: TGTGCCAGCAGCCCGGCGGGAGGTAGAGCCGGGGAGCTGTTTTTT
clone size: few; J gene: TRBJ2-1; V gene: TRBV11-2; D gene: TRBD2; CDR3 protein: CASSLGLANGQFF; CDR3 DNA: TGTGCCAGCAGCTTAGGACTAGCGAATGGGCAGTTCTTC
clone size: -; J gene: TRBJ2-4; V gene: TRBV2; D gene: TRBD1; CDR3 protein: CASRGQVILAKNIQYF; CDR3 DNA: TGTGCCAGCAGGGGACAGGTCATTCTAGCCAAAAACATTCAGTACTTC
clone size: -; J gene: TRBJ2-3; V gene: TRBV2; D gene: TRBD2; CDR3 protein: CASSVEREAYTDTQYF; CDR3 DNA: TGTGCCAGCAGTGTGGAGCGGGAGGCCTACACAGATACGCAGTATTTT
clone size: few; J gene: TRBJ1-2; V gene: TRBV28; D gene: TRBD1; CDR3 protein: CASRSVTGEGEDGYTF; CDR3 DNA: TGTGCCAGCAGATCAGTAACAGGGGAAGGGGAAGACGGCTACACCTTC
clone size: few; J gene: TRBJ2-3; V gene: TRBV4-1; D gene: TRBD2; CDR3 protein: CASSLERGFTDTQYF; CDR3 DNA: TGCGCCAGCAGCCTCGAGCGGGGATTCACAGATACGCAGTATTTT
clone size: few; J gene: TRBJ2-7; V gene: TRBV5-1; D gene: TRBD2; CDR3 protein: CASSFGLAGTYEQYF; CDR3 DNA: TGCGCCAGCAGCTTCGGACTAGCGGGAACCTACGAGCAGTACTTC
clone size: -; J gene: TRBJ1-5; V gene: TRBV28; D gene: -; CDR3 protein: CASSIYRRVGNQPQHF; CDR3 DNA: TGTGCCAGCAGTATTTACAGGCGGGTGGGCAATCAGCCCCAGCATTTT
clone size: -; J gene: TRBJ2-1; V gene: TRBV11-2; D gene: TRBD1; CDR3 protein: CASSLILGTGGNEQFF; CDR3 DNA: TGTGCCAGCAGCTTAATCCTAGGGACAGGGGGCAATGAGCAGTTCTTC
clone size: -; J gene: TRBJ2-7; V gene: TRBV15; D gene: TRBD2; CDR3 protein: CATSGGLAIFYEQYF; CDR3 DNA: TGTGCCACCAGCGGAGGACTAGCGATATTCTACGAGCAGTACTTC